Following are 11 T cell receptor beta chains from one sample sequenced in a study of human T cells and chemical hapten exposure (dated by TCRdb to the early 2020s). The time point label, read with the paper, signifies: patch test 2, 6 weeks after DPC sensitization. Reading the label with the study, this specimen's treatment or condition is: therapeutic diphenylcyclopropenone sensitization with weekly scalp DPC. Libraries were prepared through RACE. Sequencing used a NextSeq 500. In-frame beta chains were kept once TCRdb had trimmed the public reads at Q25 with fastp and called clones with MiXCR. Rows with one shared CDR3 protein collapse into an entry with the most common genes and DNA. This sample holds 80,000 to 100,000 distinct CDR3 sequences; under 11% were observed only once. The ten largest make up about 5% of the sample. The material sequenced was whole blood, taken in connection with sensitization to the hapten diphenylcyclopropenone (DPC). Receptor source: a woman aged 50 to 60 with alopecia areata. Some clones in this sample may be carry-over from other donors' samples.

This clonotype came up many times. The chain has TRBV3-1 and TRBJ2-7; 10 bases are a match to TRBD2. The CDR3 has 14 amino acids. Germline V gene sequence: CDR1 LGHDT, CDR2 YNNKEL (reference sequence). J lost 4 bases, V lost 3 bases, and 3 bases had no gene match. The CDR3 DNA reads TGTGCCAGCAGCCAGACTAGCGGGCCTTACGAGCAGTACTTC. Residues: CASSQTSGPYEQYF.

The chain couples TRBV2 to TRBJ2-3; TRBD2 agrees at 11 bases. The junction had 12 bases not matched to a gene; V was cut back by 3 bases and J by 7 bases. The germline gives CDR1 SNHLY, CDR2 FYNNEI. CDR3 length: 17 amino acids. Here the CDR3 DNA reads TGTGCCAGCAGTGAGGGCCCTAGCGGGGGGCGCGGAAATACGCAGTATTTT. This translates into CASSEGPSGGRGNTQYF.

At least ten counts were recorded for this clonotype. The chain couples TRBV5-1 to TRBJ1-2; TRBD1 might be the D (5 bases). Germline V lookup: CDR1 SGHRS, CDR2 YFSETQ. V was shortened by 6 bases and J by 1 base, with 13 bases between the two germline ends. The CDR3 is 14 residues long. CDR3 region: CASMMGDHNYGYTF. The CDR3 DNA follows: TGCGCCAGCATGATGGGGGATCATAACTATGGCTACACCTTC.

The rearrangement joins TRBV12-3 or TRBV12-4 to TRBJ1-2; 7 bases are a match to TRBD1. This CDR3 spans 14 amino acids. J lost 7 bases, V lost 3 bases, and 8 bases had no gene match. CDR3 loop: CASSFGQAGVGYTF. CDR3 in DNA: TGTGCCAGCAGTTTTGGACAGGCTGGGGTTGGCTACACCTTC.

This sequence joins TRBV14 and TRBJ2-2; possibly TRBD2 for D (6 bases). Germline CDR1 reads SGHDN; CDR2 reads FVKESK. Trimming shortened V by 0 bases and J by 8 bases, and 16 bases separated the two germline ends. The CDR3 has 16 amino acids. CDR3 sequence (DNA): TGTGCCAGCAGCCAAGAATCAGCGGGCCTAGCGGGGGAGCTGTTTTTT. The encoded protein is CASSQESAGLAGELFF. Based on the CDR3 plus reference TRBV14 and TRBJ2-2, the full variable domain is EAGVTQFPSHSVIEKGQTVTLRCDPISGHDNLYWYRRVMGKEIKFLLHFVKESKQDESGMPNNRFLAERTGGTYSTLKVQPAELEDSGVYFCASSQESAGLAGELFFGEGSRLTVL.

The genes are TRBV4-1 and TRBJ2-5, with TRBD2 matching 16 bases. The V gene's germline CDR1 is MGHRA and CDR2 YSYEKL. V lost 0 bases, J lost 5 bases, and 9 bases stayed unmatched. This CDR3 contains 19 residues. The CDR3 DNA reads TGCGCCAGCAGCCAAGAAGGGACTAGCGGGAGGGCCGTGCCGGAGACCCAGTACTTC. This encodes CASSQEGTSGRAVPETQYF.

The chain combines TRBV10-1 with TRBJ2-1, with TRBD2 matching over 9 bases. The CDR3 runs 15 residues. Germline V lookup: CDR1 WNHNN, CDR2 SYGVQD (reference sequence). The V gene end was trimmed by 3 bases and the J gene end by 4 bases; junction bases not matched to a gene: 4. The CDR3 coding sequence is TGCGCCAGCAGTGACTCAGCGGGAGGATACAATGAGCAGTTCTTC. Protein: CASSDSAGGYNEQFF.

This clonotype showed up many times. The chain couples TRBV12-3 or TRBV12-4 to TRBJ2-2; TRBD2 matches at 8 bases. The CDR3 extends over 14 amino acids. V dropped 5 bases and J dropped 2; count of bases not matched to a gene: 1. The CDR3 loop reads CASSTSGNTGELFF. CDR3 sequence (DNA): TGTGCCAGCAGTACTAGCGGAAACACCGGGGAGCTGTTTTTT.

This clonotype was detected only a few times. The chain combines TRBV20-1 with TRBJ1-2; D is uncertain. This CDR3 spans 13 amino acids. Trimming removed 2 bases at V and 6 bases at J, with 13 bases between. Germline V lookup: CDR1 DFQATT, CDR2 SNEGSKA (reference sequence). CDR3 region: CSARFGEINGYTF. In DNA form, the CDR3 reads TGCAGTGCTAGATTTGGCGAGATCAATGGCTACACCTTC.

The chain couples TRBV23-1 to TRBJ2-1; TRBD2 agrees at 8 bases. TRBV23-1 carries the ORF label, with uncertain function. Trimming at V came to 3 bases and at J to 7 bases, leaving 11 bases not matched to a gene. This CDR3 contains 16 residues. The CDR3 region is CASSHPTSALGNEQFF. CDR3 nucleotide sequence: TGCGCCAGCAGTCATCCGACTAGCGCGCTAGGGAATGAGCAGTTCTTC.

This clonotype appeared many times. V gene TRBV12-3 or TRBV12-4 combines with J gene TRBJ1-1; no firm D call. The CDR3 is 12 amino acids. The V and J ends lost 8 bases and 0 bases respectively, with 7 bases between them. This CDR3 reads CASRAMNTEAFF. DNA of the CDR3: TGTGCCAGCCGGGCAATGAACACTGAAGCTTTCTTT.